This TCR beta chain comes out of a study of blood T cell repertoires in COVID-19 (dated by TCRdb to 2018 to 2021). Context from the whole study: Samples from collaborators originated in the United States, Italy and Spain and spanned both the acute and convalescent phases of COVID-19. The prospective study material was composed of cDNA or gDNA derived from T cells, B-cell-depleted T cells, or PBMCs. Subjects who had been exposed to COVID-19, were actively infected with it, or had recovered from it provided the deeply sampled blood TCRbeta repertoires that made up the dataset. The repertoires were released in a freely available public database intended as a resource for research on the immune response to SARS-CoV-2. Samples were obtained from the ongoing ImmuneRACE study (first 160 participants) and from 1,254 subjects provided by 6 global collaborators. A de-identified subject ID, COVID-19 status, age in years and sex were almost always included in the sample metadata. Where available, HLA class I and class II types were obtained from metadata supplied by the sample provider rather than from assay-based typing.

The investigation overall reported the following: The amount of clinical and demographic metadata varied by source and participant and was provided uncurated.

As regards this clone: Its antigen is currently not known. Within one base of it there is no much larger clone, and no base qualities were kept.

TCRbeta CDR3 regions were amplified from genomic DNA using the immunoSEQ Assay, a bias-controlled multiplex PCR. The study's processing was this. Within the assay, amplification of reference gene primers was used to estimate how many nucleated cells each sample contained. To quantify the absolute abundance of each unique TCRbeta CDR3 rearrangement, sequence reads were collapsed and filtered. Productive Simpson clonality was computed per sample as the square root of Simpson's diversity index over productive rearrangements. TCRdb stores this immuneACCESS table with in-frame sequences only. Part of the clones is absent; in the studies checked, under half of the shortfall reflects unresolved V genes, and no reason is known for the rest. V and J calls and clone size are those listed in that table; D and trimming were worked out from the DNA. The sample records 120,000 or so clones, 88% of which are singletons. 1.5% to 1.9% of the sample rests with the top ten.

As encoded in the germline V gene, CDR1 is MNHEY while CDR2 is SVGAGI. At the junction V is shortened by 2 bases and J by 11 bases, with 16 bases in between. Inclusive of the bounding cysteine and phenylalanine, the CDR3 is 14 residues long. Only the CDR3 DNA stays, 42 bases, in frame from base 1. Collaborating institutions collected whole blood in K2EDTA tubes following their own protocols. For TCRbeta analysis, collaborators shipped samples as frozen whole blood, isolated PBMCs, or DNA extracted from either of those sample types. The source is a human donor in a cohort sampled during active COVID-19. The sequence joins TRBV6-5 to TRBJ1-5; 5 matching bases give a weak D call of TRBD1. The source material was peripheral blood. The CDR3 corresponds to CASSYTASGGAQHF. The nucleotide sequence reads TGTGCCAGCAGTTACACTGCCTCTGGGGGGGCCCAGCATTTT.